These 11 T cell receptor beta chains came from one sample sequenced in a study of blood T cell repertoires in COVID-19. Repertoires were generated with immunoSEQ multiplex PCR, while TCRdb's copy carries only in-frame clones and drops some. The table has about 82,000 clones, about 85% seen once; the top ten hold more than 15%. Sequenced: peripheral blood. These receptors originate from a man at least 80 years old with active or convalescent COVID-19.

V usage is TRBV7-7 and J usage is TRBJ2-1; 8 bases are shared with TRBD2. Per germline, CDR1 SSHAT and CDR2 FNYEAQ (reference sequence). The V and J ends lost 5 bases and 2 bases, in that order; junction bases with no gene match: 8. The CDR3 totals 16 residues. The CDR3 DNA reads as TGTGCCAGCAGCATACGTAGCGGGACCCCCTACAATGAGCAGTTCTTC. The encoded protein is CASSIRSGTPYNEQFF.

This clone has only a few counts. The chain recombines TRBV19 with TRBJ2-1; TRBD2 matches at 14 bases. Losses at the gene ends were 5 bases for V and 4 bases for J; bases not matched to a gene: 10. This CDR3 comprises 18 residues. Germline V gene sequence: CDR1 LNHDA, CDR2 SQIVND (reference sequence). CDR3 sequence: CASSLGLAGDLRYNEQFF. The CDR3 nucleotides read TGTGCCAGTAGTCTGGGACTAGCGGGAGATTTGAGGTACAATGAGCAGTTCTTC.

J is TRBJ1-3 and V is TRBV14; 7 bases align to TRBD1. V lost 2 bases and J lost 2; bases outside the gene matches: 9. This CDR3 comprises 17 residues. Germline lookup yields CDR1 SGHDN and CDR2 FVKESK. The CDR3 is CASSQSGTAKAGNTIYF. In nucleotides, the CDR3 is TGTGCCAGCAGCCAATCCGGGACAGCGAAAGCTGGAAACACCATATATTTT.

The rearrangement joins TRBV4-1 to TRBJ2-2, with 8 bases lining up with TRBD1. The germline V gene has CDR1 MGHRA and CDR2 YSYEKL. The J segment lost 7 bases and the V segment lost 2 bases, leaving 9 bases of the junction unmatched. This CDR3 comprises 16 residues. Here the CDR3 DNA reads TGCGCCAGCAGCCAAAGAACAGGGGGTAGGGTCGGGGAGCTGTTTTTT. Translating gives CASSQRTGGRVGELFF.

The J gene is TRBJ2-7, the V gene TRBV5-1, with a weak D call TRBD1 (5 bases). The CDR3 consists of 14 residues. CDR1 and CDR2 (germline): SGHRS, YFSETQ. V lost 0 bases and J lost 3, with 10 bases in between. The DNA of the CDR3 is TGCGCCAGCAGCTTGGGGGGCAGCCGCTACGAGCAGTACGTC. This sequence encodes CASSLGGSRYEQYV.

This sequence joins TRBV10-2 and TRBJ1-1; 7 nucleotides match TRBD1. Germline V gene sequence: CDR1 WSHSY, CDR2 SAAADI. The CDR3 is 16 amino acids. Losses at the gene ends were 7 bases for V and 0 bases for J; bases not matched to a gene: 11. CDR3: CASTKLGQLMNTEAFF. Written as DNA, the CDR3 is TGCGCCAGCACAAAACTGGGACAGCTCATGAACACTGAAGCTTTCTTT.

V and J are TRBV7-9 and TRBJ2-7, with 10 bases identical to TRBD1. The trim removed 4 bases at V and 4 bases at J, leaving 13 bases unmatched. The CDR3 is 17 residues long. In germline, CDR1 is SEHNR, CDR2 FQNEAQ (reference sequence). The CDR3 here is CASSWDRGTNFLYEQYV. CDR3 nucleotide sequence: TGTGCCAGCAGCTGGGACAGGGGAACTAATTTCCTATACGAGCAGTACGTC.

V is TRBV19 and J is TRBJ2-5; a weak D match, TRBD2 (7 bases). Germline CDR1 LNHDA, CDR2 SQIVND (reference sequence). CDR3 length equals 15 residues. V gave up 9 bases and J gave up 1 base, with 18 bases separating them. CDR3 region: CASRPGGQPQETQYF. Here the CDR3 DNA reads TGTGCCAGCAGACCCGGGGGGCAACCCCAAGAGACCCAGTACTTC.

The rearrangement links TRBV7-6 to TRBJ2-3; perhaps TRBD1 as D (5 bases). Per germline, CDR1 SGHVS and CDR2 FNYEAQ. With 5 bases removed from V and 0 bases from J, the gap between germline ends came to 15 bases. The CDR3 consists of 16 residues. As DNA, the CDR3 is TGTGCCAGCAGCGCATACTCGACAGCTAGCACAGATACGCAGTATTTT. Translating gives CASSAYSTASTDTQYF. The variable domain in full, completed from reference TRBV7-6 and TRBJ2-3, reads GAGVSQSPRYKVTKRGQDVALRCDPISGHVSLYWYRQALGQGPEFLTYFNYEAQQDKSGLPNDRFSAERPEGSISTLTIQRTEQRDSAMYRCASSAYSTASTDTQYFGPGTRLTVL.

V is TRBV19 and J is TRBJ2-2; TRBD2 agrees at 12 bases. V shed 4 bases and J 6 bases; nucleotides not matched to a gene: 9. CDR1 and CDR2 from the germline V gene are LNHDA and SQIVND (reference sequence). There are 17 residues in the CDR3. The CDR3 DNA follows: TGTGCCAGTAGTAAGATGACTAGCGGGAGAGGCCCCGGGGAGCTGTTTTTT. Translating gives CASSKMTSGRGPGELFF.

The chain uses TRBV3-1 (or the pseudogene TRBV3-2) and TRBJ1-2, with D tentatively TRBD1 (5 bases). Trimming pared 2 bases from V and 5 bases from J, leaving 9 bases between. The germline CDR1 and CDR2 sequences are LGHDT and YNNKEL (reference sequence). The CDR3 extends over 13 amino acids. The CDR3 DNA sequence: TGTGCCAGCAGCCAAAGCGGGGGGTATGGCTACACCTTC. Encoded protein: CASSQSGGYGYTF.